This TCR beta chain was found in a study of CD8+ T cells in alopecia areata. Of note for this clone: The antigen remains unidentified.

The study's findings and limits: In lesional scalp, particularly from alopecia totalis/universalis, clonality was higher than in normal scalp.

In germline, CDR1 is SGHDN, CDR2 FVKESK. This CDR3 is 16 amino acids long. V was pared by 4 bases and J by 4 bases, with 9 bases of the junction left unmatched. Researchers picked out CD4+ and CD8+ T cells from PBMCs by sorting. RNA was isolated and reverse transcribed to cDNA, the sequencing template. Produced via immunoSEQ multiplex PCR; TCRdb's table is partial and in-frame only. The sample records about 150,000 clones, 55% being singletons. Sequencing input: CD4+ T cells sorted from blood. The TCR comes from a human donor in good health. The chain employs TRBV14 and TRBJ2-1, with 8 bases aligning to TRBD2. The CDR3 bases are TGTGCCAGCAGCCTACGTAGGACTAGCCCTTACAATGAGCAGTTCTTC. Amino acids: CASSLRRTSPYNEQFF. Full variable domain (missing parts from reference TRBV14 and TRBJ2-1): EAGVTQFPSHSVIEKGQTVTLRCDPISGHDNLYWYRRVMGKEIKFLLHFVKESKQDESGMPNNRFLAERTGGTYSTLKVQPAELEDSGVYFCASSLRRTSPYNEQFFGPGTRLTVL.